Listed below are T cell receptor beta chains from one sample, sequenced in a study of cytomegalovirus exposure and HLA in healthy donors. Method: immunoSEQ multiplex PCR; TCRdb's copy keeps in-frame clones and lacks some. The data show about 59,000 clones, with about 80% seen just once and about 1.6% held by the top ten. Sequenced: PBMCs. These receptors all stem from a human donor in good health. The CDR3 runs from the conserved cysteine through the conserved F or W. D genes are given only for firm matches. A clone size is listed for some rows: how often the clone was seen (once, few, many), or a class if it is expanded.

TRBJ2-2 | . | . | TRBV6-1 | CASSAPGQTNTGELFF | TGTGCCAGCAGTGCGCCGGGACAAACGAACACCGGGGAGCTGTTTTTT
TRBJ2-2 | . | . | TRBV10-1 | CASSADSFYTGELFF | TGCGCCAGCAGTGCTGACAGCTTCTACACCGGGGAGCTGTTTTTT
TRBJ2-1 | . | . | TRBV20-1 | CSAMRLNEQFF | TGCAGTGCTATGCGGCTCAATGAGCAGTTCTTC
TRBJ2-7 | . | . | TRBV18 | CASSPAMGSYEQYF | TGTGCCAGCTCACCCGCTATGGGGAGCTACGAGCAGTACTTC
TRBJ1-1 | . | once | TRBV2 | CASSDPGDTEAFF | TGTGCCAGCAGTGATCCCGGGGACACTGAAGCTTTCTTT
TRBJ2-1 | . | . | TRBV18 | CASSPMTGRNEQFF | TGTGCCAGCTCACCCATGACAGGGAGGAATGAGCAGTTCTTC
TRBJ2-3 | . | . | TRBV2 | CASSDAREGYTDTQYF | TGTGCCAGCAGTGACGCCAGGGAAGGTTACACAGATACGCAGTATTTT
TRBJ1-5 | TRBD1 | . | TRBV27 | CASKRTGALNQPQHF | TGTGCCAGCAAGAGGACAGGGGCGCTCAATCAGCCCCAGCATTTT
TRBJ2-7 | . | . | TRBV4-3 | CASSHSRDPGYEQYF | TGCGCCAGCAGCCATAGCCGAGACCCTGGGTACGAGCAGTACTTC
TRBJ2-5 | . | . | TRBV11-3 | CASSGGETQYF | TGTGCCAGCAGCGGGGGGGAGACCCAGTACTTC
TRBJ2-7 | TRBD1 | . | TRBV7-9 | CASSQGVYEQYF | TGTGCCAGCAGCCAGGGGGTCTACGAGCAGTACTTC
TRBJ2-1 | TRBD1 | once | TRBV7-3 | CASSLRTGAHNEQFF | TGTGCCAGCAGCTTACGGACAGGCGCTCACAATGAGCAGTTCTTC
TRBJ2-3 | . | . | TRBV7-9 | CASSLGGTADTQYF | TGTGCCAGCAGCTTAGGAGGGACTGCAGATACGCAGTATTTT
TRBJ2-5 | TRBD2 | . | TRBV19 | CASSSAGAGETQYF | TGTGCCAGTAGTTCAGCGGGGGCGGGGGAGACCCAGTACTTC
TRBJ2-3 | TRBD2 | . | TRBV7-3 | CASSLNSGGAGDTQYF | TGTGCCAGCAGCTTAAATAGCGGGGGGGCAGGAGATACGCAGTATTTT
TRBJ1-6 | . | . | TRBV27 | CASSFRLQGFGLSDNSPLHF | TGTGCCAGCAGTTTCCGGCTCCAGGGTTTCGGCTTGTCTGATAATTCACCCCTCCACTTT
TRBJ2-6 | . | . | TRBV27 | CASSRTAQSGANVLTF | TGTGCCAGCAGTCGGACAGCCCAGTCGGGGGCCAACGTCCTGACTTTC
TRBJ1-3 | TRBD1 | . | TRBV7-8 | CASSSSATGSNTIYF | TGTGCCAGCAGCTCATCTGCGACAGGGTCTAACACCATATATTTT
TRBJ1-2 | TRBD1 | . | TRBV13 | CASSSAGQGSRGYTF | TGTGCCAGCAGCAGCGCCGGACAGGGCTCACGTGGCTACACCTTC
TRBJ1-2 | . | . | TRBV19 | CASSIKRNYGYTF | TGTGCCAGTAGTATTAAACGGAACTATGGCTACACCTTC
TRBJ2-1 | . | . | TRBV5-1 | CASSLPTGYREYGEQFF | TGCGCCAGCAGCTTGCCTACAGGGTATCGGGAATACGGGGAGCAGTTCTTC
TRBJ2-3 | TRBD2 | . | TRBV15 | CATSRPSSGNPTQYF | TGTGCCACCAGCAGACCTTCTAGCGGGAACCCTACGCAGTATTTT
TRBJ1-2 | TRBD1 | few | TRBV7-8 | CASSSRTGVEGYTF | TGTGCCAGCAGCTCTCGGACAGGGGTCGAAGGCTACACCTTC
TRBJ2-1 | TRBD2 | . | TRBV14 | CASSDIPGGRYNEQFF | TGTGCCAGCAGCGATATTCCGGGCGGGAGGTACAATGAGCAGTTCTTC
TRBJ2-7 | TRBD1 | . | TRBV2 | CASLRTGTYEQYF | TGTGCCAGTCTTAGGACAGGGACATACGAGCAGTACTTC
TRBJ1-2 | . | . | TRBV27 | CASSLGRDYGYTF | TGTGCCAGCAGTTTAGGCCGGGACTATGGCTACACCTTC
TRBJ2-1 | TRBD2 | . | TRBV7-2 | CASSLEREHNEQFF | TGTGCCAGCAGCTTAGAGCGGGAGCACAATGAGCAGTTCTTC
TRBJ2-4 | TRBD2 | . | TRBV4-2 | CASSQVLAGDKNIQYF | TGTGCCAGCAGCCAAGTTCTAGCGGGGGACAAAAACATTCAGTACTTC
TRBJ2-2 | TRBD2 | . | TRBV7-8 | CASSTRRLGLAGGPWGTGELFF | TGTGCCAGCAGTACCCGGCGCCTGGGACTAGCGGGAGGGCCTTGGGGGACCGGGGAGCTGTTTTTT
TRBJ2-7 | . | . | TRBV7-2 | CASRPFLGAYEQYF | TGTGCCAGCAGACCCTTCTTGGGCGCTTACGAGCAGTACTTC
TRBJ1-1 | . | . | TRBV27 | CASSVRGVAATEAFF | TGTGCCAGCAGTGTCCGGGGGGTTGCCGCCACTGAAGCTTTCTTT
TRBJ2-5 | . | . | TRBV7-3 | CASSLTHQETQYF | TGTGCCAGCAGCCTGACACACCAAGAGACCCAGTACTTC
TRBJ1-2 | TRBD1 | . | TRBV5-1 | CASSFLAIGGENGYTF | TGCGCCAGCAGCTTTCTTGCTATAGGGGGCGAGAATGGCTACACCTTC
TRBJ2-7 | . | . | TRBV5-4 | CASSFLPYSSYEQYF | TGTGCCAGCAGCTTCCTCCCCTACAGCTCCTACGAGCAGTACTTC
TRBJ2-7 | TRBD1 | . | TRBV2 | CASSTGQGAIYEQYF | TGTGCCAGCAGTACAGGACAGGGGGCAATCTACGAGCAGTACTTC
TRBJ1-2 | . | . | TRBV2 | CASSPTAANYGYTF | TGTGCCAGCAGTCCTACAGCTGCTAACTATGGCTACACCTTC